The T cell receptor (beta chain) described here comes from a study of regulatory T cells in long-lasting Graves disease. Building the TCR beta libraries relied on iRepertoire HTBI primers, and CDR3 regions underwent Arm-PCR. TCRdb redid the calling of the multiplex PCR reads with MiXCR, one entry per CDR3 protein. The profile shows hundreds of thousands of distinct CDR3 sequences, around 12% of them singletons. As for time point: newly diagnosed GD, antithyroid drugs for less than 3 months. RNA isolated from PBMCs was used to make the TCR library. These data were likewise used in another study, on T cells in Graves' hyperthyroidism and ophthalmopathy. From that paper: During a first-round RT-PCR of the TCR CDR3, the HTBI primer set was used. Patients with ophthalmopathy were separated from those with stable hyperthyroidism by a 13 V-J model.

The specimen was peripheral blood mononuclear cells (PBMCs), collected at new diagnosis, from a patient treated with antithyroid drugs. The receptor was derived from a woman younger than 45 with Graves disease.

CDR3 nucleotide sequence: TGCAGTGCTAGAGATCGGAGACTTCCCGGGGGGCAGTACTTC. It yields the protein CSARDRRLPGGQYF. This chain joins TRBV20-1 and TRBJ2-7, with D possibly being TRBD2 (6 bases). Germline CDR1 DFQATT, CDR2 SNEGSKA (reference sequence). Deletions cut 0 bases from V and 9 bases from J, with 18 bases between. The CDR3 totals 14 residues.